Presented here are 14 T cell receptor beta chains from one specimen sequenced in a study of TIL therapy for anti-PD-1-resistant metastatic lung cancer. This was the immunoSEQ v3 assay. Repertoires were generated with immunoSEQ multiplex PCR, while TCRdb's copy carries only in-frame clones and drops some. The table includes around 100,000 clones, about two thirds detected once. Stated time point: pre-treatment sample, taken before nivolumab and TIL therapy. Tumor tissue came from excised metastases, mostly pleural nodules or supraclavicular lymph nodes. The sequencing here drew on tumor tissue, taken at baseline. Receptors were obtained from a person between 25 and 80 years old with non-small cell lung cancer.

The chain couples TRBV18 to TRBJ2-7, with D possibly TRBD2 on 5 matching bases. CDR3 length equals 15 residues. V lost 3 bases to trimming and J lost 3 bases, with 15 bases between them. Germline CDR1 is KGHSH and CDR2 is LQKENI. The CDR3 DNA is TGTGCCAGCTCACCGGAGCTAGCAGGTTTCTACGAGCAGTACTTC. This encodes CASSPELAGFYEQYF.

This chain links TRBV7-2 with TRBJ1-1, with D maybe TRBD1 (5 bases). The CDR3 has 15 residues. V gave up 3 bases and J gave up 2 bases, with 13 bases separating them. From germline, CDR1 is SGHTA and CDR2 FQGNSA. CDR3 sequence reads: CASSFYDRTNTEAFF. The CDR3 region has the DNA TGTGCCAGCAGCTTTTACGACAGAACCAACACTGAAGCTTTCTTT.

The genes are TRBV7-2 and TRBJ2-1, with D unclear. The germline V gene has CDR1 SGHTA and CDR2 FQGNSA. This CDR3 is 14 amino acids long. V lost 5 bases and J lost 4, with 12 bases in between. The CDR3 bases are TGTGCCAGCAGCCTTACGACATTTTACAATGAGCAGTTCTTC. Amino acids: CASSLTTFYNEQFF.

The rearrangement joins TRBV24-1 to TRBJ2-3; D is possibly TRBD1 or TRBD2 (5 bases each). Trimming cost V 11 bases and J 1 base, with 15 bases left between them. Germline lookup yields CDR1 KGHDR and CDR2 SFDVKD. The CDR3 is 14 residues long. The CDR3 region is CASGAAGGTDTQYF. CDR3 DNA sequence: TGTGCCAGTGGGGCGGCGGGTGGCACAGATACGCAGTATTTT.

The rearrangement uses TRBV30 and TRBJ2-2, with D unclear. This CDR3 spans 12 amino acids. V was clipped by 3 bases and J by 2 bases, with 4 bases between them. Germline V gene sequence: CDR1 GTSNPN, CDR2 SVGIG (reference sequence). CDR3 sequence reads: CAWSGNTGELFF. In DNA form, the CDR3 reads TGTGCCTGGAGCGGAAACACCGGGGAGCTGTTTTTT.

This clone turned up a few times. Other nucleotide sequences from this sample produce the same CDR3. V and J are TRBV7-2 and TRBJ2-2, with 7 bases matching TRBD2. Germline loops: CDR1 SGHTA, CDR2 FQGNSA. The CDR3 covers 15 residues. V shed 2 bases and J 2 bases; nucleotides not matched to a gene: 2. The CDR3 reads CASSLLAVNTGELFF. CDR3 DNA sequence: TGTGCCAGCAGCTTACTAGCGGTTAACACCGGGGAGCTGTTTTTT.

The chain links TRBV12-3 or TRBV12-4 to TRBJ1-1; D is uncertain. The CDR3 consists of 12 residues. Trimming took off 3 bases at V and 6 bases at J, with 8 bases between the two ends. The CDR3 protein is CASSFGDSEAFF. In DNA form, the CDR3 reads TGTGCCAGCAGTTTTGGGGATTCTGAAGCTTTCTTT.

This chain uses TRBV6-2 or TRBV6-3 with TRBJ2-6; D call uncertain. Germline loops: CDR1 MNHEY, CDR2 SVGEGT. This CDR3 has 15 amino acids. Trimming took off 6 bases at V and 0 bases at J, with 9 bases between the two ends. The CDR3 sequence is CASSRRISGANVLTF. CDR3 DNA sequence: TGTGCCAGCAGCAGGCGGATCTCTGGGGCCAACGTCCTGACTTTC.

This clone came up a few times. The CDR3, as DNA: TGTGCCAGCAGCTTAAGTGGGACTGGACTGAATGAGCAGTTCTTC. Protein product: CASSLSGTGLNEQFF. This sequence joins TRBV7-3 and TRBJ2-1; tentatively, D is TRBD2 (6 bases). Trimming pared 1 base from V and 7 bases from J, leaving 14 bases between. The V gene's germline CDR1 is SGHTA and CDR2 FQGTGA. The CDR3 has 15 amino acids.

V gene TRBV5-1 combines with J gene TRBJ2-2, with 14 nucleotides matching TRBD2. Trimming cost V 0 bases and J 7 bases; bases outside gene matches: 8. CDR3 length: 18 residues. Germline CDR1 and CDR2: SGHRS and YFSETQ. The CDR3 region has the DNA TGCGCCAGCAGCTTGGGACTAGCGGGAGGGCCCTGGAGCGGGGAGCTGTTTTTT. It yields the protein CASSLGLAGGPWSGELFF.

The CDR3 bases are TGTGCCAGCAGCTTACAGGTCACAGATACGCAGTATTTT. As protein: CASSLQVTDTQYF. The rearrangement uses TRBV7-2 and TRBJ2-3; D gene ambiguous. The V gene lost 2 bases and the J gene lost 2 bases, with 5 bases spanning the gap. The germline V gene has CDR1 SGHTA and CDR2 FQGNSA. The CDR3 sequence is 13 residues long.

V is TRBV19 and J is TRBJ1-5; no clear D. Germline V gives CDR1 LNHDA, CDR2 SQIVND (reference sequence). This CDR3 has 13 amino acids. V was trimmed by 4 bases and J by 5 bases, leaving 9 bases between them. The CDR3 sequence is CASSRRKDQPQHF. Here the CDR3 DNA reads TGTGCCAGTAGTAGGAGGAAAGATCAGCCCCAGCATTTT.

This clone was seen a few times. The rearrangement uses TRBV28 and TRBJ2-3; possibly TRBD2 for D (5 bases). V lost 3 bases to trimming and J lost 4 bases, with 11 bases between them. Germline values: CDR1 MDHEN, CDR2 SYDVKM. This CDR3 has 14 residues. In DNA, the CDR3 is TGTGCCAGCAGTTTCGGGGTTGCGCCAGATACGCAGTATTTT. This sequence encodes CASSFGVAPDTQYF.

This clone occurred a few times. The V call is TRBV18, the J call TRBJ1-2; no reliable D call. With 2 bases removed from V and 2 bases from J, the gap between germline ends came to 3 bases. CDR3 length: 12 residues. Per germline, CDR1 KGHSH and CDR2 LQKENI. The CDR3 coding sequence is TGTGCCAGCTCACCAGGAAACTATGGCTACACCTTC. It yields the protein CASSPGNYGYTF.